This T cell receptor (beta chain) derives from a study of T cell changes during pregnancy in multiple sclerosis. Germline values: CDR1 SGHKS, CDR2 YYEKEE (reference sequence). The CDR3 covers 13 residues. V lost 4 bases to trimming and J lost 0 bases, with 8 bases between them. Some clones are missing from TCRdb's copy, which holds only in-frame ones; the method was immunoSEQ multiplex PCR. The top ten clones hold roughly 0.7% of a sample with approximately 70,000 clones, around 92% of them seen once. The chain recombines TRBV5-5 with TRBJ2-7, with a weak D call TRBD1 (5 bases). The sequence was collected from a female donor in good health, enrolled as a control in a pregnancy study. Here the sequenced sample was peripheral blood, taken in the third trimester of pregnancy. The CDR3 sequence is CASSRQGSYEQYF. As DNA, the CDR3 is TGTGCCAGCAGCCGGCAGGGCTCCTACGAGCAGTACTTC. The full variable domain, with the rest looked up from reference TRBV5-5 and TRBJ2-7, is DAGVTQSPTHLIKTRGQQVTLRCSPISGHKSVSWYQQVLGQGPQFIFQYYEKEERGRGNFPDRFSARQFPNYSSELNVNALLLGDSALYLCASSRQGSYEQYFGPGTRLTVT.